The present entry profiles one T cell receptor beta chain with its context. This specimen comes from a study of blood T cell repertoires in COVID-19. Across the whole study: The United States, Italy and Spain provided the acute and convalescent COVID-19 samples. PBMCs, B-cell-depleted T cells, or T cells provided the cDNA or gDNA that made up the material.

TCRdb keeps only in-frame clones here, not all; method: immunoSEQ multiplex PCR. The data hold around 500,000 clones, with approximately 88% observed a single time. Residents of under 25 US areas, aged about 18 to 95 years, made up the participants. Cohort 3 recovery required two negative PCRs, clearance, or symptom resolution. Germline values: CDR1 KGHDR, CDR2 SFDVKD. V lost 4 bases and J 8 bases, leaving 17 bases between the germline ends. This CDR3 spans 15 amino acids. Sequencing was done on a sample of PBMCs or T cells enriched from blood (not recorded which). The chain recombines TRBV24-1 with TRBJ2-1; the D gene is possibly TRBD2 (6 bases). This TCR was recovered from a woman between 40 and 50 years old who had recovered from COVID-19. The CDR3, as DNA: TGTGCCACCAGTGACGTGGGACTGGGAGTACATGAGCAGTTCTTC. Its translation: CATSDVGLGVHEQFF.